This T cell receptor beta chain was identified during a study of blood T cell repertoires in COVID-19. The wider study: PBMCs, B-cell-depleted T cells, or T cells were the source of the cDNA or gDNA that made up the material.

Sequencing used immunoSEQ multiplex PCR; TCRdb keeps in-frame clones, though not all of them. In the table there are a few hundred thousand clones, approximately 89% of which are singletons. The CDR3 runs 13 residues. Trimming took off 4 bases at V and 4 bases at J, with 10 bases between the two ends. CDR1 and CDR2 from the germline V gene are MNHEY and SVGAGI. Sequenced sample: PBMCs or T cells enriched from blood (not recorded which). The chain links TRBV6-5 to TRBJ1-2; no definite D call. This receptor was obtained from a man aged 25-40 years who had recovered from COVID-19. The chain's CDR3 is CASSSGILYGYTF. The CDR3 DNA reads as TGTGCCAGCAGTTCGGGAATTCTCTATGGCTACACCTTC.